This entry describes one T cell receptor (beta chain). V lost 0 bases, J lost 5 bases, and 11 bases lay in between. The CDR3 runs 15 residues. CDR1 and CDR2 from the germline V gene are LNHDA and SQIVND (reference sequence). These data belong to a study of blood T cell repertoires in COVID-19. Study at large: The samples span acute and convalescent COVID-19 from the United States, Italy and Spain. PBMCs, B-cell-depleted T cells, or T cells were the source of the cDNA or gDNA that made up the material.

The table came from immunoSEQ multiplex PCR; TCRdb's copy has only in-frame clones and leaves some out. The sample holds some 96,000 clones, over 75% seen once. This TCR derives from a man aged 55 to 70 with acute or convalescent COVID-19. The chain employs TRBV19 and TRBJ1-5, with no clear D. The sample comprised peripheral blood. The DNA for the CDR3 is TGTGCCAGTAGTATAGATCCTTCCCTCTATCAGCCCCAGCATTTT. This sequence encodes CASSIDPSLYQPQHF.